The clone carrying this T cell receptor beta chain was seen once. The CDR3 has 12 residues. Germline V gene data show CDR1 as DFQATT and CDR2 as SNEGSKA (reference sequence). An input of about 0.5 to 1 ug of RNA was subjected to reverse transcription using random hexamers. TCRdb reanalysed the immunoSEQ multiplex PCR reads using MiXCR and keeps one entry per CDR3 protein. This table holds under 200,000 distinct CDR3 sequences, approximately 96% found once. The data originate from a study of CD8 T cells in Susac syndrome. The source material was CD8+ T cells from PBMCs. The gene calls are TRBV20-1 and TRBJ2-1; TRBD2 matches at 7 bases. The TCR comes from a human donor with multiple sclerosis. CDR3 protein: CSAGDSPNEQFF. Written as DNA, the CDR3 is TGCAGCGCGGGGGACTCCCCCAATGAGCAGTTCTTC.